A selection of T cell receptor beta chains follows, all from one sample in a study of cytomegalovirus exposure and HLA in healthy donors. Assay: immunoSEQ multiplex PCR; the TCRdb copy retains only in-frame clones and omits some. The sample records approximately 190,000 clones, 84% being singletons. The specimen sequenced was PBMCs. These receptor sequences come from a boy younger than 18 in good health and CMV-seronegative. The CDR3 runs from the conserved cysteine through the conserved F or W. The order of the fields is CDR3 length, V gene, clone size, J gene, D gene, CDR3 DNA, CDR3 protein. The D gene is left open where the match is weak. Rows may omit the clone size; those that give it use once, few, many or a size class.

length: 15
V: TRBV6-5
size: NA
J: TRBJ2-3
D: NA
DNA: TGTGCCAGCAGTTACTCGAGGGTGCCCACAGATACGCAGTATTTT
CDR3: CASSYSRVPTDTQYF

length: 17
V: TRBV5-1
size: NA
J: TRBJ2-1
D: TRBD2
DNA: TGCGCCAGCAGCCAAAGACTAGCGCGGGAAAACCGGAATGAGCAGTTCTTC
CDR3: CASSQRLARENRNEQFF

length: 13
V: TRBV6-1
size: NA
J: TRBJ2-5
D: NA
DNA: TGTGCCAGCAGTGATAGGGGCATTGAGACCCAGTACTTC
CDR3: CASSDRGIETQYF

length: 15
V: TRBV30
size: NA
J: TRBJ1-2
D: TRBD1
DNA: TGTGCCTGGAACTCCTTGGGACAGGGAGGTTCTGGCTACACCTTC
CDR3: CAWNSLGQGGSGYTF

length: 15
V: TRBV7-2
size: NA
J: TRBJ1-2
D: TRBD1
DNA: TGTGCCAGCAGCTTAGCCCGAGACAGGGAGCATGGCTACACCTTC
CDR3: CASSLARDREHGYTF

length: 12
V: TRBV9
size: NA
J: TRBJ1-2
D: NA
DNA: TGTGCCAGCCGTCACGGGAGTTATGGCTACACCTTC
CDR3: CASRHGSYGYTF

length: 13
V: TRBV5-6
size: NA
J: TRBJ2-5
D: NA
DNA: TGTGCCAGCAGCTTGAACCCCCAAGAGGCCCAGTACTTC
CDR3: CASSLNPQEAQYF

length: 13
V: TRBV29-1
size: NA
J: TRBJ1-2
D: NA
DNA: TGCAGCGTTGGTCAGTTGGGGGGATATGGCTACACCTTC
CDR3: CSVGQLGGYGYTF

length: 12
V: TRBV2
size: few
J: TRBJ2-3
D: NA
DNA: TGTGCCAGCAGTGTAGCGAGAGATACGCAGTATTTT
CDR3: CASSVARDTQYF

length: 13
V: TRBV7-8
size: once
J: TRBJ2-7
D: NA
DNA: TGTGCCAGCAGCTATGGGGGGAACTACGAGCAGTACTTC
CDR3: CASSYGGNYEQYF

length: 14
V: TRBV6-5
size: NA
J: TRBJ1-5
D: NA
DNA: TGTGCCAGCAGTTACCTTGGCGGGAATCAGCCCCAGCATTTT
CDR3: CASSYLGGNQPQHF

length: 14
V: TRBV6-5
size: NA
J: TRBJ2-1
D: NA
DNA: TGTGCCAGCAGTTACTCTAGCGGACACAATGAGCAGTTCTTC
CDR3: CASSYSSGHNEQFF

length: 15
V: TRBV2
size: NA
J: TRBJ1-1
D: TRBD1
DNA: TGTGCCACCCAACCCGGGACAGGGTTACTGACTGAAGCTTTCTTT
CDR3: CATQPGTGLLTEAFF

length: 14
V: TRBV28
size: NA
J: TRBJ2-5
D: TRBD2
DNA: TGTGCCAGCAGTCTAAGACTAGCTGGCGAGACCCAGTACTTC
CDR3: CASSLRLAGETQYF

length: 16
V: TRBV6-4
size: NA
J: TRBJ1-2
D: TRBD1
DNA: TGTGCCAGCAGTGGCGTTCCCGGGACAGGAACAGTTGGCTACACCTTC
CDR3: CASSGVPGTGTVGYTF

length: 13
V: TRBV5-1
size: NA
J: TRBJ1-2
D: NA
DNA: TGCGCCAGCAGCTTGGGGCCAGGAAAGGGCTACACCTTC
CDR3: CASSLGPGKGYTF

length: 12
V: TRBV2
size: NA
J: TRBJ2-7
D: NA
DNA: TGTGCCAGTCTCAGGGGTCCCTACGAGCAGTACTTC
CDR3: CASLRGPYEQYF

length: 15
V: TRBV18
size: NA
J: TRBJ2-1
D: TRBD2
DNA: TGTGCCAGCTCACCAACTAGCGGGACAGGCGGTGAGCAGTTCTTC
CDR3: CASSPTSGTGGEQFF

length: 15
V: TRBV19
size: once
J: TRBJ2-7
D: NA
DNA: TGTGCCAGTAGTATAACGTCGGGGGGCCTTTACGAGCAGTACTTC
CDR3: CASSITSGGLYEQYF

length: 13
V: TRBV7-2
size: NA
J: TRBJ1-5
D: NA
DNA: TGTGCCAGCAGTTTGACAGTCCAGCGGCCCCAGCATTTT
CDR3: CASSLTVQRPQHF

length: 14
V: TRBV18
size: NA
J: TRBJ2-1
D: NA
DNA: TGTGCCAGCTCACCTAGTCTAGGAGAAAATGAGCAGTTCTTC
CDR3: CASSPSLGENEQFF

length: 14
V: TRBV4-1
size: few
J: TRBJ1-1
D: NA
DNA: TGCGCCAGCAGCCAATCCGGACAGCGCACTGAAGCTTTCTTT
CDR3: CASSQSGQRTEAFF

length: 14
V: TRBV15
size: once
J: TRBJ2-7
D: TRBD1
DNA: TGTGCCACCAGCAGAGAGCAGGGGGCCTACGAGCAGTACTTC
CDR3: CATSREQGAYEQYF

length: 15
V: TRBV4-3
size: NA
J: TRBJ1-1
D: NA
DNA: TGCGCCAGCAGCCCTGGGACACCCATGAACACTGAAGCTTTCTTT
CDR3: CASSPGTPMNTEAFF

length: 14
V: TRBV19
size: NA
J: TRBJ2-3
D: NA
DNA: TGTGCCAGTAGTACCGGGACTTTCACAGATACGCAGTATTTT
CDR3: CASSTGTFTDTQYF

length: 15
V: TRBV6-6
size: once
J: TRBJ1-2
D: NA
DNA: TGTGCCAGCAGTTACTCGGTCAGGGCTAACTATGGCTACACCTTC
CDR3: CASSYSVRANYGYTF

length: 15
V: TRBV18
size: NA
J: TRBJ2-2
D: NA
DNA: TGTGCCAGCTCACCACTGGGGGCTGGAGCTGGGGAGCTGTTTTTT
CDR3: CASSPLGAGAGELFF

length: 19
V: TRBV5-6
size: few
J: TRBJ2-3
D: TRBD2
DNA: TGTGCCAGCAGCCAGACGATAATTCGCGGGAGGGCCAATGCAGATACGCAGTATTTT
CDR3: CASSQTIIRGRANADTQYF

length: 14
V: TRBV30
size: NA
J: TRBJ1-2
D: NA
DNA: TGTGCCTGGAGTCGTGGTGTGGAAAGCGTGGGCTACACCTTC
CDR3: CAWSRGVESVGYTF

length: 15
V: TRBV5-1
size: NA
J: TRBJ2-7
D: NA
DNA: TGCGCCAGCAGCTTCGTGAGGGGGGGATCCTACGAGCAGTACTTC
CDR3: CASSFVRGGSYEQYF

length: 13
V: TRBV7-8
size: NA
J: TRBJ1-2
D: NA
DNA: TGTGCCAGCAGCTTCAGGAAAAACTATGGCTACACCTTC
CDR3: CASSFRKNYGYTF

length: 14
V: TRBV6-4
size: few
J: TRBJ2-5
D: TRBD1
DNA: TGTGCCAGCAGTGACTCGCCAGGGGGAGAGACCCAGTACTTC
CDR3: CASSDSPGGETQYF

length: 15
V: TRBV9
size: once
J: TRBJ2-3
D: NA
DNA: TGTGCCAGCAGCGCTCTTCGACTGCGCACAGATACGCAGTATTTT
CDR3: CASSALRLRTDTQYF

length: 13
V: TRBV6-5
size: NA
J: TRBJ2-6
D: NA
DNA: TGTGCCAGCAGACCGGACAGGGCCAACGTCCTGACTTTC
CDR3: CASRPDRANVLTF

length: 13
V: TRBV7-2
size: NA
J: TRBJ2-3
D: NA
DNA: TGTGCCAGCAGCTGGGACACCACAGATACGCAGTATTTT
CDR3: CASSWDTTDTQYF

length: 14
V: TRBV4-1
size: NA
J: TRBJ2-3
D: TRBD1
DNA: TGCGCCAGCAGCCAGATGGACAGGGTAGATACGCAGTATTTT
CDR3: CASSQMDRVDTQYF

length: 11
V: TRBV30
size: NA
J: TRBJ1-1
D: NA
DNA: TGTGCCTGGAGTGTTAGTGAGCGAGCTTTCTTT
CDR3: CAWSVSERAFF

length: 14
V: TRBV5-4
size: NA
J: TRBJ2-1
D: NA
DNA: TGTGCCAGCAGCTTGGAGGCAGGGGACCATGAGCAGTTCTTC
CDR3: CASSLEAGDHEQFF

length: 14
V: TRBV7-2
size: NA
J: TRBJ2-4
D: TRBD1
DNA: TGTGCCAGCAGCTACAGGGGTTTCAAAAACATTCAGTACTTC
CDR3: CASSYRGFKNIQYF

length: 15
V: TRBV4-1
size: NA
J: TRBJ1-1
D: NA
DNA: TGCGCCAGCAGCCAAGGGGCAGGTGGGAACACTGAAGCTTTCTTT
CDR3: CASSQGAGGNTEAFF

length: 16
V: TRBV6-1
size: NA
J: TRBJ1-6
D: NA
DNA: TGTGCCAGCAGTGAAGGAGACAACCGTTATAATTCACCCCTCCACTTT
CDR3: CASSEGDNRYNSPLHF

length: 14
V: TRBV7-9
size: once
J: TRBJ1-1
D: NA
DNA: TGTGCCAGCAGCTTGGGCACCTTGAACACTGAAGCTTTCTTT
CDR3: CASSLGTLNTEAFF

length: 13
V: TRBV11-2
size: NA
J: TRBJ1-1
D: NA
DNA: TGTGCCAGCAGCTTATATACGCACCTAGAAGCTTTCTTT
CDR3: CASSLYTHLEAFF

length: 16
V: TRBV21-1
size: NA
J: TRBJ1-5
D: NA
DNA: TGTGCCAGCAGCAAAGAGTTAGGACTGCTCAATCAGCCCCAGCATTTT
CDR3: CASSKELGLLNQPQHF

length: 14
V: TRBV30
size: NA
J: TRBJ2-3
D: TRBD2
DNA: TGTGCCTGGGGGCCCCTAGCGGCCCCCCATCCGCAGTATTTT
CDR3: CAWGPLAAPHPQYF

length: 14
V: TRBV5-1
size: NA
J: TRBJ2-7
D: NA
DNA: TGCGCCAGCAGCTTGGAACCGGTCCTATACGAGCAGTACTTC
CDR3: CASSLEPVLYEQYF

length: 15
V: TRBV12-5
size: NA
J: TRBJ2-3
D: TRBD1
DNA: TGTGCTAGTGGTTTGTGGGACAGGGGCACAGATACGCAGTATTTT
CDR3: CASGLWDRGTDTQYF

length: 12
V: TRBV30
size: few
J: TRBJ2-7
D: NA
DNA: TGTGCCTGGACCAGAAGCTCCTACGAGCAGTACTTC
CDR3: CAWTRSSYEQYF

length: 15
V: TRBV2
size: NA
J: TRBJ2-6
D: NA
DNA: TGTGCCAGCAGCGCAAGGGGGTACGGGGCCAACGTCCTGACTTTC
CDR3: CASSARGYGANVLTF

length: 15
V: TRBV30
size: NA
J: TRBJ2-7
D: TRBD1
DNA: TGTGCCTGGAGTGCCCAACAGGGGTTGTCCTACGAGCAGTACTTC
CDR3: CAWSAQQGLSYEQYF

length: 13
V: TRBV11-2
size: once
J: TRBJ2-5
D: TRBD1
DNA: TGTGCCAGCAGCTTGGGGGACAGAGAGACCCAGTACTTC
CDR3: CASSLGDRETQYF

length: 14
V: TRBV6-5
size: NA
J: TRBJ1-1
D: NA
DNA: TGTGCCAGCAGTCCTGGACTACTGAACACTGAAGCTTTCTTT
CDR3: CASSPGLLNTEAFF

length: 15
V: TRBV5-1
size: once
J: TRBJ2-5
D: NA
DNA: TGCGCCAGCAGCTTGGTCCCGCAGATTTGGGAGACCCAGTACTTC
CDR3: CASSLVPQIWETQYF

length: 15
V: TRBV7-2
size: once
J: TRBJ2-7
D: TRBD1
DNA: TGTGCCAGCAGCTTAGAGGGACAGGGCCCCTACGAGCAGTACTTC
CDR3: CASSLEGQGPYEQYF

length: 14
V: TRBV5-1
size: NA
J: TRBJ1-2
D: TRBD1
DNA: TGCGCCAGCAGCTTGGGACAGGGGCTTGGGGGCTACACCTTC
CDR3: CASSLGQGLGGYTF

length: 14
V: TRBV6-1
size: NA
J: TRBJ2-3
D: TRBD2
DNA: TGTGCCAGCAAGGGGACTACAAGCACAGATACGCAGTATTTT
CDR3: CASKGTTSTDTQYF

length: 15
V: TRBV19
size: NA
J: TRBJ1-4
D: NA
DNA: TGTGCCAGTAGTATTGGCCGTACAACTAATGAAAAACTGTTTTTT
CDR3: CASSIGRTTNEKLFF